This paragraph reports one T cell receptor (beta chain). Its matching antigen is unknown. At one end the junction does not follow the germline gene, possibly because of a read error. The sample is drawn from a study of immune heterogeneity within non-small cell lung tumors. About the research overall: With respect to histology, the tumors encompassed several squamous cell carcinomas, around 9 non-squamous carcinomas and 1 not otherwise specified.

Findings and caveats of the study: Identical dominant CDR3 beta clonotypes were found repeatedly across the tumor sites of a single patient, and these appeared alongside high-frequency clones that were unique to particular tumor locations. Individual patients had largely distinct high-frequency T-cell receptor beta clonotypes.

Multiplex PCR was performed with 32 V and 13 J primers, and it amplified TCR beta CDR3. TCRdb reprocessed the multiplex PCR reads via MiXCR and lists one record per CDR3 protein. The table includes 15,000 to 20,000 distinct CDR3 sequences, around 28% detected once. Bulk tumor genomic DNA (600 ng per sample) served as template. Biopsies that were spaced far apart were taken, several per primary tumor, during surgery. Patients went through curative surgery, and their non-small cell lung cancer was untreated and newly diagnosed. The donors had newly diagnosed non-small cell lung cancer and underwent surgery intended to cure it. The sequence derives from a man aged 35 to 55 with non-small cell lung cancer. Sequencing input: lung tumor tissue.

As DNA, the CDR3 is TGCAGTGCCAATCTAGCGGGAAACACAGATAAGCAGTATTTT. Translation: CSANLAGNTDKQYF. This chain connects TRBV20-1 to TRBJ2-3; 9 bases match TRBD2. The CDR3 is 14 amino acids. CDR1 and CDR2 from the germline V gene are DFQATT and SNEGSKA (reference sequence).